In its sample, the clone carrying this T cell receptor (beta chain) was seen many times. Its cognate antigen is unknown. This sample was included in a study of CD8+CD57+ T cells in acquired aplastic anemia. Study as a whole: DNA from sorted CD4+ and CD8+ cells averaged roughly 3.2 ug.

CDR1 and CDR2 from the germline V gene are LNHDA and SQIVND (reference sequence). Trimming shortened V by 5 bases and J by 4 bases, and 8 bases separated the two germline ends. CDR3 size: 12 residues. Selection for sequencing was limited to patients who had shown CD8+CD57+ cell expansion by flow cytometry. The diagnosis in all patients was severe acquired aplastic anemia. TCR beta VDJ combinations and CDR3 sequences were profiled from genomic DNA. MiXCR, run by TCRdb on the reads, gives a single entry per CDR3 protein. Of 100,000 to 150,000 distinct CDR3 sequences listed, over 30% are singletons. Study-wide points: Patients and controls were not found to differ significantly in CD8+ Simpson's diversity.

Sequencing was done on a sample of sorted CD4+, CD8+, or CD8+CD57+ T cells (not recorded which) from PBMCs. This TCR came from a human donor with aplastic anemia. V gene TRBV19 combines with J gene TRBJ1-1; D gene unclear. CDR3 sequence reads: CASSQGSTEAFF. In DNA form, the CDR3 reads TGTGCCAGTAGTCAAGGAAGCACTGAAGCTTTCTTT.